This entry lists 7 T cell receptor beta chains sequenced from one sample in a study of T cells after yellow fever vaccination. TCRdb ran MiXCR on the 5' RACE reads and lists one entry per CDR3 protein. The sample yields tens of thousands of distinct CDR3 sequences, about 11% seen once. Sample: PBMCs, either bulk or a sorted T-cell subset (CD4+, CD8+, memory, or dextramer-sorted; not recorded which), taken approximately 15 days after the first yellow fever vaccination. All receptors come from a man younger than 30 who received the YFV17D yellow fever vaccine.

Concerning this clonotype itself: The junction departs from germline at one end; a sequencing error may be responsible. The rearrangement joins TRBV20-1 to TRBJ2-1, with D perhaps TRBD1 (6 bases). CDR1 is DFQATT and CDR2 is SNEGSKA in the germline V gene (reference sequence). This CDR3 comprises 16 residues. CDR3 sequence (DNA): TGCAGTGCTACTAGTAGCACTGCAGGGGTAGAAAATGCGCAGTTCTTC. It is translated as CSATSSTAGVENAQFF.

For this clonotype: A much larger clonotype is one base distant, so this may be a read error. The chain has TRBV7-8 and TRBJ2-2; D remains unclear. Between the trimmed V and J ends, which lost 4 bases and 9 bases, there was a span of 9 bases. The CDR3 contains 12 residues. CDR1 is SGHVS, CDR2 FQNEAQ, per germline. The DNA of the CDR3 is TGTGCCAGCAGCTCAGATACCTGGGAGCTGTTTTTT. It is translated as CASSSDTWELFF.

This clonotype was detected many times. The V call is TRBV7-9, the J call TRBJ1-1; D gene ambiguous. The CDR3 has 14 amino acids. Germline CDR1 is SEHNR and CDR2 is FQNEAQ (reference sequence). Trimming pared 1 base from V and 2 bases from J, leaving 8 bases between. The CDR3 protein is CASSLEGSNTEAFF. For the CDR3, the DNA is TGTGCCAGCAGCTTAGAGGGATCCAACACTGAAGCTTTCTTT. The complete variable domain, with remaining parts taken from reference TRBV7-9 and TRBJ1-1, reads DTGVSQNPRHKITKRGQNVTFRCDPISEHNRLYWYRQTLGQGPEFLTYFQNEAQLEKSRLLSDRFSAERPKGSFSTLEIQRTEQGDSAMYLCASSLEGSNTEAFFGQGTRLTVV.

A note on this clonotype: A much larger clone sits a single nucleotide away, making a read error possible. The rearrangement uses TRBV11-2 and TRBJ2-1; D unclear. CDR3 size: 15 residues. The V end lost 1 base, the J end lost 0 bases, and 7 bases lay between the germline ends. Germline V CDR1 and CDR2: SGHAT, FQNNGV. CDR3 bases: TGTGCCAGCAGCTTAGTGTCCCACTCCTACAATGAGCAGTTCTTC. Protein sequence: CASSLVSHSYNEQFF.

This clonotype was found many times. J is TRBJ2-3 and V is TRBV10-3; 11 bases align to TRBD2. Per the germline V gene, CDR1 is ENHRY and CDR2 is SYGVKD. The CDR3 is 15 residues long. V was pared by 7 bases and J by 0 bases, with 3 bases of the junction left unmatched. CDR3 sequence reads: CAITTSGESTDTQYF. In DNA form, the CDR3 reads TGTGCCATCACGACTAGCGGGGAGAGCACAGATACGCAGTATTTT.

This clonotype was seen at least ten times. The rearrangement uses TRBV3-1 and TRBJ2-5; 12 nucleotides agree with TRBD2. V was pared by 1 base and J by 3 bases, with 6 bases of the junction left unmatched. The CDR3 consists of 17 residues. CDR1 LGHDT and CDR2 YNNKEL come from the germline V gene (reference sequence). CDR3 DNA: TGTGCCAGCAGCCAAGGTGCGACTAGCGGGGGAGAAGAGACCCAGTACTTC. Encoded protein: CASSQGATSGGEETQYF.

This clonotype was counted many times. The gene calls are TRBV5-1 and TRBJ1-3, with TRBD1 matching 9 bases. J gave up 0 bases and V 4 bases, and 5 bases lay outside the gene matches. There are 16 residues in the CDR3. Germline V gene data show CDR1 as SGHRS and CDR2 as YFSETQ. The DNA of the CDR3 is TGCGCCAGCAGCGGGACAGGGACTAGCTCTGGAAACACCATATATTTT. It translates to CASSGTGTSSGNTIYF.